The 29 T cell receptor beta chains given below trace back to one sample, sequenced in a study of T cells in Graves' hyperthyroidism and ophthalmopathy. The TCR beta CDR3 regions underwent amplification using RNA transcripts as the source. First-round RT-PCR with HTBI primers amplified the TCR CDR3 region. TCRdb ran MiXCR on the multiplex PCR reads and lists one entry per CDR3 protein. The sample holds roughly 500,000 distinct CDR3 sequences; over 35% are singletons and the top ten take around 44%. The sequenced sample consisted of peripheral blood or thyroid tissue (not recorded which). The source of these receptors is an adult woman with Graves' disease, either hyperthyroidism or ophthalmopathy (not recorded which).

The chain has TRBV9 and TRBJ2-2; D might be TRBD1 or TRBD2, each matching 5 bases. The CDR3 runs to 16 residues. Looked up from germline, CDR1 is SGDLS and CDR2 is YYNGEE. Trimming pared 2 bases from V and 7 bases from J, leaving 18 bases between. DNA of the CDR3: TGTGCCAGCAGCGTCGAGGGGAGTTCGGGGAACGGGGAGCTGTTTTTT. The encoded protein is CASSVEGSSGNGELFF.

The V and J genes are TRBV6-2 or TRBV6-3 and TRBJ2-7, with 7 bases fitting TRBD1. V trimming: 9 bases; J trimming: 3 bases; junction bases outside the gene matches: 5. This CDR3 is built from 12 residues. Germline CDR1 is MNHEY and CDR2 is SVGEGT. This CDR3 is CASEQGIYEQYF. CDR3 sequence (DNA): TGTGCCAGTGAACAGGGGATCTACGAGCAGTACTTC.

This clonotype was recorded a few times. V is TRBV7-9 and J is TRBJ1-2; no definite D call. There are 14 residues in the CDR3. Germline CDR1 and CDR2: SEHNR and FQNEAQ (reference sequence). V lost 1 base and J lost 3, with 9 bases in between. The CDR3 loop is CASSLGAVDYGYTF. The CDR3 DNA sequence: TGTGCCAGCAGCTTAGGTGCGGTAGACTATGGCTACACCTTC.

The rearrangement links TRBV7-2 to TRBJ1-1; D unclear. The CDR3 consists of 13 residues. In germline, CDR1 is SGHTA, CDR2 FQGNSA. The V end lost 9 bases, the J end lost 0 bases, and 11 bases lay between the germline ends. The CDR3: CASQTELNTEAFF. The CDR3 nucleotides read TGTGCCAGTCAAACAGAGTTGAACACTGAAGCTTTCTTT.

This clonotype was detected only a few times. The chain couples TRBV7-3 to TRBJ1-6; D is ambiguous. CDR3 length: 16 residues. V lost 5 bases and J 5 bases, leaving 16 bases between the germline ends. CDR1 is SGHTA and CDR2 is FQGTGA in the germline V gene. The CDR3 loop is CASSEKRRGDNSPLHF. The CDR3 coding sequence is TGTGCCAGCAGCGAGAAGAGGCGCGGGGATAATTCACCCCTCCACTTT.

This chain joins TRBV20-1 and TRBJ2-5; D may match TRBD1 or TRBD2 (5 bases each). CDR1 and CDR2 from the germline V gene are DFQATT and SNEGSKA (reference sequence). The CDR3 length is 14 residues. Trimming took 1 base from V and 0 from J, leaving 9 bases between them. The CDR3 loop reads CSARGQRYQETQYF. CDR3 in DNA: TGCAGTGCTAGAGGACAGCGGTACCAAGAGACCCAGTACTTC.

This CDR3 is CASSANRNEQFF. CDR3 DNA: TGTGCCAGCAGCGCCAACCGGAATGAGCAGTTCTTC. The chain combines TRBV14 with TRBJ2-1; D is ambiguous. V lost 5 bases and J 7 bases, leaving 9 bases between the germline ends. The germline V gene has CDR1 SGHDN and CDR2 FVKESK. The CDR3 consists of 12 residues.

This clonotype showed up just a few times. A junction boundary mismatches the germline segment, possibly from a read error. This chain joins TRBV7-8 and TRBJ1-5; D is uncertain. This CDR3 has 16 residues. The germline V gene encodes CDR1 SGHVS and CDR2 FQNEAQ. The chain's CDR3 is CTSSIGEGYSNQPQHF. CDR3 bases: TGTACCAGCAGCATCGGAGAGGGTTATAGCAATCAGCCCCAGCATTTT. The whole variable domain, remainder taken from reference TRBV7-8 and TRBJ1-5, is GAGVSQSPRYKVAKRGQDVALRCDPISGHVSLFWYQQALGQGPEFLTYFQNEAQLDKSGLPSDRFFAERPEGSVSTLKIQRTQQEDSAVYLCTSSIGEGYSNQPQHFGDGTRLSIL.

The chain couples TRBV6-6 to TRBJ2-2; no clear D gene. CDR3 size: 14 residues. The germline V and J ends were trimmed by 6 bases and 5 bases, with 13 bases remaining between them. Per the germline V gene, CDR1 is MNHNY and CDR2 is SVGAGI (reference sequence). The DNA for the CDR3 is TGTGCCAGCAGCCTACCCAGAGATACCGGGGAGCTGTTTTTT. This encodes CASSLPRDTGELFF.

The V call is TRBV20-1, the J call TRBJ2-7; 13 bases line up with TRBD2. With 6 bases clipped from V and 0 bases from J, the junction kept 8 bases outside the gene matches. The germline V gene has CDR1 DFQATT and CDR2 SNEGSKA (reference sequence). The CDR3 length is 16 residues. The CDR3 DNA is TGCAGTGCCCCCCAGCGGACTAGCGGGAGCTCCTACGAGCAGTACTTC. Protein product: CSAPQRTSGSSYEQYF.

Many counts were recorded for this clonotype. This chain joins TRBV5-1 and TRBJ2-5; D gene ambiguous. Deletions cut 4 bases from V and 3 bases from J, with 10 bases between. The CDR3 is made up of 13 amino acids. From germline, CDR1 is SGHRS and CDR2 YFSETQ. The DNA for the CDR3 is TGCGCCAGCAGCATATTACGGGAAGAGACCCAGTACTTC. Translating it yields CASSILREETQYF.

This clonotype was detected a few times. The J gene is TRBJ1-2, the V gene TRBV20-1; D not certain. The CDR3 has 14 residues. The V end lost 1 base, the J end lost 4 bases, and 13 bases lay between the germline ends. Per germline, CDR1 DFQATT and CDR2 SNEGSKA (reference sequence). The CDR3 loop is CSARGLGRAYGYTF. The CDR3 DNA is TGCAGTGCTAGAGGCCTTGGTCGGGCCTATGGCTACACCTTC.

As to this clonotype: An end of the junction does not agree with germline; a read error may underlie this. The chain recombines TRBV7-9 with TRBJ2-6; possible D gene TRBD2, 7 bases. CDR3 length equals 12 residues. CDR1 is SEHNR, CDR2 FQNEAQ, per germline (reference sequence). The CDR3 sequence: CALNRGANVLTF. DNA for the CDR3: TGTGCCCTCAATCGGGGGGCGAACGTCCTGACTTTC. Based on the CDR3 plus reference TRBV7-9 and TRBJ2-6, the full variable domain is DTGVSQNPRHKITKRGQNVTFRCDPISEHNRLYWYRQTLGQGPEFLTYFQNEAQLEKSRLLSDRFSAERPKGSFSTLEIQRTEQGDSAMYLCALNRGANVLTFGAGSRLTVL.

There are a few counts of this clonotype. V and J are TRBV9 and TRBJ1-1; D may be TRBD1 (6 bases). The CDR3 loop spans 13 amino acids. V lost 2 bases and J lost 3, with 8 bases in between. Germline CDR1 is SGDLS and CDR2 is YYNGEE. CDR3 nucleotides: TGTGCCAGCAGCGTCGAGGGGGACACTGAAGCTTTCTTT. This translates into CASSVEGDTEAFF.

At least ten counts were recorded for this clonotype. V gene TRBV7-2 combines with J gene TRBJ1-4; D is uncertain. The V end lost 4 bases, the J end lost 5 bases, and 11 bases lay between the germline ends. This CDR3 contains 14 residues. Germline V gene sequence: CDR1 SGHTA, CDR2 FQGNSA. The CDR3 loop is CASSSRGTNEKLFF. The CDR3 DNA is TGTGCCAGCAGCTCCCGGGGAACCAATGAAAAACTGTTTTTT.

The table lists this clonotype with many counts. The chain joins TRBV20-1 to TRBJ1-4, with 8 nucleotides matching TRBD1. The CDR3 spans 15 residues. Germline CDR1 is DFQATT and CDR2 is SNEGSKA (reference sequence). V trimming: 2 bases; J trimming: 4 bases; junction bases outside the gene matches: 6. CDR3 sequence: CSARPGGAGNEKLFF. CDR3 coding DNA: TGCAGTGCTAGACCAGGGGGCGCGGGTAATGAAAAACTGTTTTTT.

This clonotype was picked up many times. As DNA, the CDR3 is TGCGCCAGCAGCGAGGCCACCTCTCAGGGTCCCATCTATGGCTACACCTTC. This translates into CASSEATSQGPIYGYTF. The gene calls are TRBV5-1 and TRBJ1-2, with a weak D call TRBD1 (5 bases). CDR3 length: 17 amino acids. Germline lookup yields CDR1 SGHRS and CDR2 YFSETQ. Trimming left V 4 bases short and J 4 bases short, with 23 bases between.

The chain couples TRBV19 to TRBJ1-5; D is perhaps TRBD1 (5 bases). This CDR3 is built from 16 residues. V lost 4 bases and J 0 bases, leaving 13 bases between the germline ends. Germline V lookup: CDR1 LNHDA, CDR2 SQIVND (reference sequence). The CDR3 DNA follows: TGTGCCAGTAGTAGGGGGGGGGTAAGTAGCAATCAGCCCCAGCATTTT. Its translation is CASSRGGVSSNQPQHF.

The gene calls are TRBV20-1 and TRBJ2-7; 9 nucleotides line up with TRBD1. The CDR3 spans 14 residues. Germline V gene lookup returns CDR1 DFQATT and CDR2 SNEGSKA (reference sequence). V shed 3 bases and J 3 bases; nucleotides not matched to a gene: 6. This CDR3 reads CSASNRDRVYEQYF. The CDR3 DNA reads as TGCAGTGCTAGTAACCGGGACAGGGTCTACGAGCAGTACTTC.

This clonotype was observed a few times. The chain links TRBV29-1 to TRBJ2-1; TRBD2 agrees at 9 bases. The trim removed 3 bases at V and 9 bases at J, leaving 3 bases unmatched. Germline CDR1 is SQVTM and CDR2 is ANQGSEA. The CDR3 has 12 amino acids. DNA of the CDR3: TGCAGCGTTGATTTTAGCGGGAGTGAGCAGTTCTTC. Translating it yields CSVDFSGSEQFF.

The CDR3 loop is CATSSELGTGVNQPQHF. Written as DNA, the CDR3 is TGTGCCACCAGCAGTGAATTGGGGACAGGGGTTAATCAGCCCCAGCATTTT. The V gene is TRBV15, the J gene TRBJ1-5, with TRBD1 identical over 10 bases. With 3 bases clipped from V and 4 bases from J, the junction kept 9 bases outside the gene matches. This CDR3 is 17 amino acids long. Germline CDR1 and CDR2: LNHNV and YYDKDF (reference sequence).

This clonotype was picked up many times. The J gene is TRBJ1-2, the V gene TRBV24-1; D perhaps matches TRBD1 (5 bases). Per germline, CDR1 KGHDR and CDR2 SFDVKD. CDR3 length: 15 residues. Trimming left V 6 bases short and J 8 bases short, with 21 bases between. The CDR3 reads CATSRRDGGIYGYTF. The CDR3 DNA sequence: TGTGCCACCAGTCGGAGGGACGGAGGAATCTACGGCTACACCTTC.

In DNA form, the CDR3 reads TGCGCCAGCCAACACCTCCACATGAACACTGAAGCTTTCTTT. This translates into CASQHLHMNTEAFF. The chain recombines TRBV10-2 with TRBJ1-1, with D hard to call. The CDR3 has 14 amino acids. Trimming took 8 bases from V and 0 from J, leaving 13 bases between them. Germline V CDR1 and CDR2: WSHSY, SAAADI.

This clonotype has ten or more counts. The rearrangement joins TRBV20-1 to TRBJ1-5; D is unclear. Between the trimmed V and J ends, which lost 3 bases and 5 bases, there was a span of 5 bases. The germline V gene has CDR1 DFQATT and CDR2 SNEGSKA (reference sequence). CDR3 size: 11 residues. DNA of the CDR3: TGCAGTGCTAGGTCCCATCAGCCCCAGCATTTT. Residues: CSARSHQPQHF.

There are many counts of this clonotype. J is TRBJ1-6 and V is TRBV7-6; the match to TRBD1 covers 9 bases. Germline CDR1 is SGHVS and CDR2 is FNYEAQ. V lost 6 bases and J lost 9; bases outside the gene matches: 6. The CDR3 contains 14 residues. This chain's CDR3 is CASSSGQGFSPLHF. The CDR3 nucleotides are TGTGCCAGCAGTTCAGGACAGGGGTTTTCACCCCTCCACTTT.

This clonotype has more than one count but fewer than ten. This chain connects TRBV5-6 to TRBJ2-7; D is undetermined. V was pared by 0 bases and J by 4 bases, with 8 bases between. CDR1 is SGHDT and CDR2 is YYEEEE in the germline V gene. The CDR3 extends over 13 amino acids. The CDR3 coding sequence is TGTGCCAGCAGCTTGGACAGCAAATACGAGCAGTACTTC. Its protein is CASSLDSKYEQYF.

The chain employs TRBV19 and TRBJ2-2, with 8 nucleotides matching TRBD1. This CDR3 has 15 residues. The V gene's germline CDR1 is LNHDA and CDR2 SQIVND (reference sequence). Trimming at V came to 10 bases and at J to 2 bases, leaving 9 bases not matched to a gene. The CDR3 loop reads CATTPGTGNTGELFF. The CDR3 coding sequence is TGTGCCACCACCCCCGGGACAGGTAACACCGGGGAGCTGTTTTTT.

The rearrangement links TRBV10-3 to TRBJ2-1, with D tentatively TRBD1 or TRBD2 (7 bases each). V lost 0 bases, J lost 7 bases, and 25 bases lay in between. Germline V gene sequence: CDR1 ENHRY, CDR2 SYGVKD. This CDR3 is built from 19 residues. CDR3 DNA: TGTGCCATCAGTGAGTCCCACTCTGAGGGGGCGGGAGAGAGGAATGAGCAGTTCTTC. Amino acids: CAISESHSEGAGERNEQFF.

The chain joins TRBV19 to TRBJ1-2; 7 bases are shared with TRBD1. Per the germline V gene, CDR1 is LNHDA and CDR2 is SQIVND (reference sequence). With 6 bases clipped from V and 8 bases from J, the junction kept 12 bases outside the gene matches. The CDR3 spans 14 residues. CDR3 DNA: TGTGCCAGTAGGACGAGGGGACAGCAGAGCGGCTACACCTTC. Residues: CASRTRGQQSGYTF.